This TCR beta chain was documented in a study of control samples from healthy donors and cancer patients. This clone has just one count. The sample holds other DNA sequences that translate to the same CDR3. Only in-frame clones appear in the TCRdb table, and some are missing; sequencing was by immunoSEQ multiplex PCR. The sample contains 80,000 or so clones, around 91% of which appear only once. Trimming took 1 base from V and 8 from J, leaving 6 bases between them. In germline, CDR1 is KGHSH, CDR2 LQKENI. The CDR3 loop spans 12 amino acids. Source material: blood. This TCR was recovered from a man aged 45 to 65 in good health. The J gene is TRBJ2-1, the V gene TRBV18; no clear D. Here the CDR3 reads CASSPQRDEQFF. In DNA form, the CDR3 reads TGTGCCAGCTCACCACAAAGGGATGAGCAGTTCTTC.